These 7 T cell receptor beta chains share one sample of origin, sequenced in a study of shared clonotypes between healthy human individuals. CD8 cells classed as naive were CD45RO-negative and positively selected for CCR7, excluding terminally differentiated effector memory CD45RA+ cells. Clones were sequenced by immunoSEQ multiplex PCR, and TCRdb holds only the in-frame ones, with some missing. The table shows around 640,000 clones, with roughly 96% occurring only once. Sequenced: naive CD8+ T cells sorted from blood. Receptor source: a woman aged 30 to 39 in good health.

The rearrangement uses TRBV5-1 and TRBJ2-2; D may correspond to TRBD1 or TRBD2 (5 bases each). The CDR3 consists of 16 residues. Per germline, CDR1 SGHRS and CDR2 YFSETQ. V lost 2 bases and J 1 base, leaving 12 bases between the germline ends. CDR3 sequence (DNA): TGCGCCAGCAGCTTTGTCTGGGACCGGAACACCGGGGAGCTGTTTTTT. Its translation is CASSFVWDRNTGELFF.

The J gene is TRBJ2-7, the V gene TRBV27; 15 nucleotides agree with TRBD2. The V segment lost 2 bases and the J segment 5 bases; nucleotides outside the gene matches: 1. CDR1 is MNHEY, CDR2 SMNVEV, per germline (reference sequence). The CDR3 is made up of 15 amino acids. The CDR3 DNA reads TGTGCCAGCAGTTTAGGACTAGCGGGAGGGCACGAGCAGTACTTC. Translating gives CASSLGLAGGHEQYF.

V gene TRBV9 combines with J gene TRBJ2-7; 8 bases agree with TRBD2. CDR3 length: 14 amino acids. Germline CDR1 reads SGDLS; CDR2 reads YYNGEE. The trim removed 3 bases at V and 4 bases at J, leaving 6 bases unmatched. The CDR3: CASSGGGGTYEQYF. The CDR3 DNA is TGTGCCAGCAGCGGCGGCGGGGGGACATACGAGCAGTACTTC.

The chain carries TRBV2 and TRBJ1-1; D gene ambiguous. CDR3 length: 11 amino acids. Germline V gene sequence: CDR1 SNHLY, CDR2 FYNNEI. The V gene lost 8 bases and the J gene lost 10 bases, with 14 bases spanning the gap. CDR3 residues: CASGTSAGAFF. CDR3 nucleotides: TGTGCCAGCGGTACGTCGGCCGGAGCTTTCTTT.

V and J are TRBV27 and TRBJ1-1, with a tentative D call TRBD1 (5 bases). The CDR3 runs 14 residues. Germline CDR1 is MNHEY and CDR2 is SMNVEV (reference sequence). Trimming removed 5 bases from V and 1 base from J, with 11 bases in between. The CDR3 protein is CASSKGRGNTEAFF. The CDR3 nucleotides are TGTGCCAGCAGTAAGGGACGGGGGAACACTGAAGCTTTCTTT.

The J gene is TRBJ1-1, the V gene TRBV28; 8 bases match TRBD1. The J segment lost 0 bases and the V segment lost 7 bases, leaving 4 bases of the junction unmatched. The CDR3 is 14 residues long. In germline, CDR1 is MDHEN, CDR2 SYDVKM. The CDR3 DNA reads as TGTGCCAGCAAGGAGGGACAGGTGAACACTGAAGCTTTCTTT. It codes for CASKEGQVNTEAFF.

V gene TRBV13 combines with J gene TRBJ1-1; no clear D. Trimming took off 2 bases at V and 6 bases at J, with 16 bases between the two ends. CDR3 length equals 15 residues. Germline V gene data show CDR1 as PRHDT and CDR2 as FYEKMQ (reference sequence). This chain's CDR3 is CASSLPRSGTAEAFF. In DNA, the CDR3 is TGTGCCAGCAGCTTACCTCGATCAGGTACCGCTGAAGCTTTCTTT.